The text below deals with one TCR beta chain. What it binds is unknown. Here immunoSEQ multiplex PCR was the method, and the copy in TCRdb shows in-frame clones only, minus some. Altogether around 2.1 million clones are present, approximately 94% being singletons, with the ten largest covering around 1.7%. CD45RO-negative cells were positively selected for CCR7, leaving out terminally differentiated effector memory CD45RA+ cells. The CDR3 is 17 amino acids. Germline V gene sequence: CDR1 SGDLS, CDR2 YYNGEE. Trimming at V came to 0 bases and at J to 2 bases, leaving 8 bases not matched to a gene. The data belong to a study of shared clonotypes between healthy human individuals. Looking at the study overall: CD4 naive and memory got three plates each, CD8 naive two, CD8 memory one. Study conclusions and caveats: Depth of sequencing was expected to influence donor clonotype sharing.

The TCR comes from a man aged 18 to 29 in good health. Some clones in this sample may be carry-over from other donors' samples. The V and J genes are TRBV9 and TRBJ2-1; 7 nucleotides agree with TRBD2. The sequenced sample was naive CD8+ T cells from PBMCs. CDR3 bases: TGTGCCAGCAGCGTAGACCCCCAGCGGGGAGCCTACAATGAGCAGTTCTTC. Its protein product is CASSVDPQRGAYNEQFF.